The 11 T cell receptor beta chains below come from one sample, sequenced in a study of beta chain features in type 1 diabetes. Broader study findings: In all four CD4+ subsets, TCRB CDR3 length was significantly, moderately reduced in type 1 diabetes.

Expressed TCRB transcripts were sequenced because the entire RNA isolate underwent reverse transcription. The assay was immunoSEQ multiplex PCR, and TCRdb's table has in-frame clones only and misses some. The sample lists 600,000 to 700,000 clones; roughly 12% were seen once. No antigen has been assigned to these receptors. The sample taken for sequencing was naive CD4+ T cells from blood. The receptors were sampled from a man between 18 and 35 years old with type 1 diabetes.

This clone has a handful of counts. V gene TRBV6-6 combines with J gene TRBJ1-5, with 8 positions matching TRBD1. Germline CDR1 and CDR2: MNHNY and SVGAGI (reference sequence). Trimming took 5 bases from V and 6 from J; bases not matched to a gene: 9. This CDR3 region has 15 residues. The CDR3 coding sequence is TGTGCCAGCAGTAATACTCAGGGGGCCGGTCAGCCCCAGCATTTT. This codes for CASSNTQGAGQPQHF.

This clone was found a few times. CDR3 protein: CASSPSGQGGYEQYF. The CDR3 DNA reads as TGCGCCAGCAGCCCTTCGGGACAGGGCGGATACGAGCAGTACTTC. V is TRBV4-1 and J is TRBJ2-7; 9 nucleotides line up with TRBD1. The CDR3 covers 15 residues. J lost 4 bases, V lost 4 bases, and 8 bases had no gene match. CDR1 and CDR2 (germline): MGHRA, YSYEKL.

The chain links TRBV19 to TRBJ2-7; 10 bases are shared with TRBD1. CDR3 length: 14 residues. CDR1 is LNHDA, CDR2 SQIVND, per germline (reference sequence). The ends lost 6 bases at V and 3 bases at J; junction bases unmatched: 5. The CDR3 is CASSDRGHNYEQYF. DNA of the CDR3: TGTGCCAGTAGCGACAGGGGGCACAACTACGAGCAGTACTTC.

J is TRBJ1-5 and V is TRBV5-8; D is unclear. Trimming cost V 5 bases and J 3 bases, with 12 bases left between them. Germline V gene data show CDR1 as SGHTS and CDR2 as YDEGEE. The CDR3 spans 14 residues. In DNA, the CDR3 is TGTGCCAGCAGTCTCTGGGTACTCAATCAGCCCCAGCATTTT. Translation: CASSLWVLNQPQHF. Looking up the rest from reference TRBV5-8 and TRBJ1-5 gives the full variable domain: EAGVTQSPTHLIKTRGQQATLRCSPISGHTSVYWYQQALGLGLQFLLWYDEGEERNRGNFPPRFSGRQFPNYSSELNVNALELEDSALYLCASSLWVLNQPQHFGDGTRLSIL.

The table lists this clone with a few counts. CDR3 DNA: TGTGCCAGCAGCTTAGGGACTTCCCCGGGGGGGCAGCCCCAGCATTTT. It yields the protein CASSLGTSPGGQPQHF. The chain is built from TRBV13 and TRBJ1-5; D is perhaps TRBD1 (5 bases). The length of the CDR3 is 16 residues. The germline V gene has CDR1 PRHDT and CDR2 FYEKMQ (reference sequence). V lost 0 bases and J 7 bases, leaving 16 bases between the germline ends.

A few counts support this clone. This chain joins TRBV7-9 and TRBJ1-5; no clear D. CDR3 length equals 14 residues. V lost 6 bases to trimming and J lost 3 bases, with 12 bases between them. CDR1 is SEHNR and CDR2 is FQNEAQ in the germline V gene (reference sequence). The CDR3 reads CASSPSDYNQPQHF. CDR3 DNA: TGTGCCAGCAGTCCCTCAGACTACAATCAGCCCCAGCATTTT.

In its sample, this clone was seen once. The V and J genes are TRBV18 and TRBJ2-7; D possibly corresponds to TRBD1 (6 bases). There are 15 residues in the CDR3. Germline CDR1 KGHSH, CDR2 LQKENI. V gave up 3 bases and J gave up 3 bases, with 15 bases separating them. The CDR3, as DNA: TGTGCCAGCTCACCGCCCGCAGGGGCCGACTACGAGCAGTACTTC. Encoded protein: CASSPPAGADYEQYF.

This clone was counted only a few times. J is TRBJ2-2 and V is TRBV30, with D maybe TRBD2 (5 bases). V lost 2 bases, J lost 7 bases, and 8 bases lay in between. Germline V gene data show CDR1 as GTSNPN and CDR2 as SVGIG (reference sequence). This CDR3 region has 12 residues. For the CDR3, the DNA is TGTGCCTGGAGTCTCGGGATCGGGGAGCTGTTTTTT. Encoded protein: CAWSLGIGELFF.

This clone was seen once. This chain links TRBV29-1 with TRBJ2-1; D is unresolved. The V gene's germline CDR1 is SQVTM and CDR2 ANQGSEA. Trimming removed 1 base from V and 0 bases from J, with 13 bases in between. The CDR3 loop spans 16 amino acids. CDR3 in DNA: TGCAGCGTTGAAGGATTCGTGCGAACCTCCTACAATGAGCAGTTCTTC. This gives the protein CSVEGFVRTSYNEQFF.

This clone came up a few times. The genes are TRBV29-1 and TRBJ2-6; D gene unclear. V was shortened by 1 base and J by 2 bases, with 6 bases between the two germline ends. This CDR3 is 14 amino acids long. CDR1 is SQVTM and CDR2 is ANQGSEA in the germline V gene. The CDR3 is CSVEGNPGANVLTF. CDR3 bases: TGCAGCGTTGAAGGGAACCCTGGGGCCAACGTCCTGACTTTC.

This clone was seen more than once but under ten times. Different DNA sequences within this sample yield the same CDR3. The V and J genes are TRBV7-9 and TRBJ1-4, with 9 nucleotides matching TRBD1. Per the germline V gene, CDR1 is SEHNR and CDR2 is FQNEAQ (reference sequence). Trimming at V came to 3 bases and at J to 7 bases, leaving 3 bases not matched to a gene. The CDR3 runs to 14 residues. The CDR3 bases are TGTGCCAGCAGCTTGGGACAGGGAGGTGAAAAACTGTTTTTT. Its translation: CASSLGQGGEKLFF.